This TCR beta chain was sequenced in a study of cytomegalovirus exposure and HLA in healthy donors. Regarding the study as a whole: The authors listed 164 TCR beta chains as cytomegalovirus-associated. Through in vitro validation, three CMV-associated chains were shown to be specific for CMV antigens.

The assay was immunoSEQ multiplex PCR, and TCRdb's table has in-frame clones only and misses some. The sample includes about 74,000 clones, 94% of them seen just once. CDR3 length: 16 amino acids. Germline V lookup: CDR1 GTSNPN, CDR2 SVGIG (reference sequence). Trimming cost V 3 bases and J 6 bases; bases outside gene matches: 16. A note on this clone: Its antigen is undetermined.

The sequenced material came from PBMCs. This sequence originates from a man aged 18 to 29 in good health and CMV-seropositive. This chain connects TRBV30 to TRBJ2-7; 8 bases line up with TRBD2. The CDR3 loop is CAWRKPLADLYGEQYF. In nucleotides, the CDR3 is TGTGCCTGGAGAAAACCACTAGCGGACTTGTACGGCGAGCAGTACTTC.